This TCR beta chain was profiled in a study of cytomegalovirus exposure and HLA in healthy donors. Details on this clone: Antigen specificity is unknown.

This PCR relied on a set of 60 Vbeta primers and 13 Jbeta primers. TCRdb's table, derived via immunoSEQ multiplex PCR, lists solely in-frame clones and lacks some. The sample shows 150,000 to 200,000 clones, approximately 78% of them seen only once. V was trimmed by 1 base and J by 0 bases, leaving 8 bases between them. CDR3 size: 14 residues. From germline, CDR1 is SGHRS and CDR2 YFSETQ. Whole-study findings and limits: Across HLA loci, a later analysis found differing TCR association rates, with DRB1 most and HLA-C fewest.

The receptor's source is a girl aged 2 to 9 in good health and CMV-seropositive. V usage is TRBV5-1 and J usage is TRBJ2-7; a possible D gene is TRBD1 (5 bases). The sequenced sample was PBMCs. The CDR3 protein is CASSLIGVSYEQYF. The CDR3, as DNA: TGCGCCAGCAGCTTGATAGGGGTCTCCTACGAGCAGTACTTC.